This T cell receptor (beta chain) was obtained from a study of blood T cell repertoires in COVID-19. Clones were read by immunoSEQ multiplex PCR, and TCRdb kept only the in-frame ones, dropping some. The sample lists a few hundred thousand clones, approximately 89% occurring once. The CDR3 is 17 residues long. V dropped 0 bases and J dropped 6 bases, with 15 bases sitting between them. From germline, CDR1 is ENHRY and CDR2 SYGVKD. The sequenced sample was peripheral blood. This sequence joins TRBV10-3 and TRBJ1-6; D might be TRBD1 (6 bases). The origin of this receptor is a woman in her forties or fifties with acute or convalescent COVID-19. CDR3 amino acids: CAISESKTDSVNSPLHF. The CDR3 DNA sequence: TGTGCCATCAGTGAGTCGAAAACGGACAGCGTTAATTCACCCCTCCACTTT.